Listed here are 31 T cell receptor beta chains from one sample, sequenced in a study of blood T cell repertoires in COVID-19. TCRdb keeps only in-frame clones here, not all; method: immunoSEQ multiplex PCR. The table shows about 190,000 clones, with approximately 86% occurring only once. What was sequenced was peripheral blood. Receptors originate from a woman aged 80 or over with active or convalescent COVID-19.

The chain employs TRBV6-2 or TRBV6-3 and TRBJ2-3; 8 bases are a match to TRBD2. Germline-derived CDR1 and CDR2 are MNHEY and SVGEGT. The CDR3 covers 20 residues. Trimming cost V 0 bases and J 3 bases; bases outside gene matches: 17. CDR3: CASSYSGLWSSGSTTDTQYF. DNA for the CDR3: TGTGCCAGCAGTTACTCAGGATTATGGTCCAGCGGGAGTACGACAGATACGCAGTATTTT.

J is TRBJ1-1 and V is TRBV19; 9 bases fit TRBD1. V lost 5 bases, J lost 1 base, and 5 bases stayed unmatched. This CDR3 has 15 amino acids. The germline gives CDR1 LNHDA, CDR2 SQIVND (reference sequence). The CDR3 sequence: CASSLPGQGNTEAFF. In DNA form, the CDR3 reads TGTGCCAGTAGTCTACCGGGACAGGGGAACACTGAAGCTTTCTTT.

The chain joins TRBV10-3 to TRBJ2-7; possible D gene TRBD2, 5 bases. Germline V gene lookup returns CDR1 ENHRY and CDR2 SYGVKD. There are 15 residues in the CDR3. The V end lost 2 bases, the J end lost 2 bases, and 13 bases lay between the germline ends. CDR3 loop: CAISEMGVGTYEQYF. The CDR3 nucleotides are TGTGCCATCAGTGAGATGGGAGTAGGCACCTACGAGCAGTACTTC.

The chain recombines TRBV7-9 with TRBJ2-4; D possibly corresponds to TRBD1 (6 bases). This CDR3 contains 16 residues. V lost 4 bases to trimming and J lost 1 base, with 14 bases between them. Per germline, CDR1 SEHNR and CDR2 FQNEAQ (reference sequence). The DNA of the CDR3 is TGTGCCAGCAGCTCCACCTACAGGGAGGCCAAAAACATTCAGTACTTC. Its translation is CASSSTYREAKNIQYF.

The rearrangement joins TRBV7-3 to TRBJ2-1; TRBD2 matches 8 bases. The V gene end was trimmed by 2 bases and the J gene end by 8 bases; junction bases not matched to a gene: 11. The CDR3 sequence is 16 residues long. Germline values: CDR1 SGHTA, CDR2 FQGTGA. This chain's CDR3 is CASSLQVAGGKDEQFF. The CDR3 DNA reads TGTGCCAGCAGCTTACAAGTGGCGGGAGGTAAGGATGAGCAGTTCTTC.

The chain uses TRBV5-5 and TRBJ1-2, with a possible D match to TRBD1 (6 bases). Trimming pared 0 bases from V and 6 bases from J, leaving 18 bases between. Germline CDR1 and CDR2: SGHKS and YYEKEE (reference sequence). This CDR3 comprises 16 residues. For the CDR3, the DNA is TGTGCCAGCAGCTTGGCACCTGGACAGTCAGCCGATGGCTACACCTTC. Protein sequence: CASSLAPGQSADGYTF.

The V gene is TRBV14, the J gene TRBJ2-3; 9 bases are shared with TRBD2. Germline CDR1 is SGHDN and CDR2 is FVKESK. CDR3 length equals 15 residues. V was clipped by 4 bases and J by 2 bases; unmatched bases: 4. The CDR3 here is CASSLAGVTTDTQYF. The CDR3 DNA sequence: TGTGCCAGCAGCCTAGCGGGAGTGACCACAGATACGCAGTATTTT.

The chain couples TRBV12-3 or TRBV12-4 to TRBJ1-5; 7 bases align to TRBD1. V lost 9 bases, J lost 6 bases, and 8 bases stayed unmatched. The CDR3 has 13 amino acids. CDR3 DNA: TGTGCCAGTAACCGGGACAGTGGTCAGCCCCAGCATTTT. Translated: CASNRDSGQPQHF.

V and J are TRBV27 and TRBJ1-2, with 7 bases identical to TRBD1. Germline lookup yields CDR1 MNHEY and CDR2 SMNVEV (reference sequence). Trimming removed 1 base from V and 0 bases from J; junction bases left unmatched: 5. This CDR3 has 16 amino acids. CDR3 in amino acids: CASSLFGTATNYGYTF. CDR3 in DNA: TGTGCCAGCAGTTTATTTGGGACAGCTACTAACTATGGCTACACCTTC.

This chain connects TRBV5-4 to TRBJ2-1; 9 positions agree with TRBD2. V was clipped by 3 bases and J by 6 bases; unmatched bases: 4. Germline CDR1 SGHNT, CDR2 YYREEE (reference sequence). There are 14 residues in the CDR3. CDR3 nucleotides: TGTGCCAGCAGCTCCCCGACTAGCGGCAATGAGCAGTTCTTC. It is translated as CASSSPTSGNEQFF.

The chain is built from TRBV28 and TRBJ1-5; 10 bases fit TRBD1. This CDR3 comprises 16 residues. The junction had 9 bases not matched to a gene; V was cut back by 5 bases and J by 5 bases. Germline assignment: CDR1 MDHEN and CDR2 SYDVKM. The CDR3 DNA reads TGTGCCAGCAGTAAATGGGCCGGGACAGGGGATCAGCCCCAGCATTTT. Encoded protein: CASSKWAGTGDQPQHF.

The chain carries TRBV20-1 and TRBJ2-3; no definite D call. Germline V gene lookup returns CDR1 DFQATT and CDR2 SNEGSKA (reference sequence). The ends were cut back, 8 bases at V and 6 bases at J, with 9 bases in the middle. This CDR3 has 10 residues. The CDR3 is CSPSVDTQYF. The DNA of the CDR3 is TGCAGTCCCTCGGTGGATACGCAGTATTTT.

The chain employs TRBV6-6 and TRBJ1-5, with D tentatively TRBD1 (5 bases). The germline V and J ends were trimmed by 2 bases and 0 bases, with 11 bases remaining between them. Germline CDR1 is MNHNY and CDR2 is SVGAGI (reference sequence). This CDR3 spans 16 amino acids. The CDR3 nucleotides are TGTGCCAGCAGTTACCCAGGGATGGGTAGCAATCAGCCCCAGCATTTT. Translation gives CASSYPGMGSNQPQHF.

The chain links TRBV10-3 to TRBJ2-2; 11 bases match TRBD2. The CDR3 runs to 14 residues. Germline V CDR1 and CDR2: ENHRY, SYGVKD. V trimming: 10 bases; J trimming: 0 bases; junction bases outside the gene matches: 1. CDR3 in amino acids: CATLAGANTGELFF. In DNA form, the CDR3 reads TGTGCCACACTAGCGGGGGCGAACACCGGGGAGCTGTTTTTT.

This clone was seen only once. The genes are TRBV25-1 and TRBJ2-5, with D possibly matching TRBD2 (5 bases). This CDR3 has 17 amino acids. The germline V and J ends were trimmed by 2 bases and 3 bases, with 19 bases remaining between them. Germline V CDR1 and CDR2: MGHDK, SYGVNS. The CDR3 sequence is CASSEGSRAGKEETQYF. The CDR3 bases are TGTGCCAGCAGTGAAGGGTCGAGGGCAGGTAAAGAAGAGACCCAGTACTTC.

The chain joins TRBV11-1 to TRBJ2-2; TRBD1 matches at 8 bases. With 3 bases clipped from V and 5 bases from J, the junction kept 2 bases outside the gene matches. The CDR3 extends over 14 amino acids. CDR1 and CDR2 from the germline V gene are SGHAT and FQDESV (reference sequence). In nucleotides, the CDR3 is TGTGCCAGCAGCTTTACAGGGGGAACCGGGGAGCTGTTTTTT. It yields the protein CASSFTGGTGELFF.

The chain links TRBV19 to TRBJ2-2; TRBD2 matches at 8 bases. V gave up 0 bases and J gave up 5 bases; unmatched junction bases: 5. This CDR3 has 16 residues. Germline V gene sequence: CDR1 LNHDA, CDR2 SQIVND (reference sequence). The CDR3 spells CASSIDAAGETGELFF. CDR3 nucleotides: TGTGCCAGTAGTATAGATGCAGCGGGAGAGACCGGGGAGCTGTTTTTT.

The chain employs TRBV6-6 and TRBJ2-5, with 11 bases fitting TRBD2. The germline V gene encodes CDR1 MNHNY and CDR2 SVGAGI (reference sequence). This CDR3 spans 16 amino acids. V lost 5 bases and J lost 3; bases outside the gene matches: 8. The chain's CDR3 is CASSTLAGVEKETQYF. The DNA of the CDR3 is TGTGCCAGCAGTACACTAGCGGGAGTGGAGAAAGAGACCCAGTACTTC.

A remark on this clone: Distinct nucleotide sequences in the sample also encode this CDR3. Here the CDR3 DNA reads TGTGCCTGGAGTGTACTCCCGGACAGGGAACGCGGGGAGCTGTTTTTT. Protein: CAWSVLPDRERGELFF. V and J are TRBV30 and TRBJ2-2; 8 positions match TRBD1. The J segment lost 7 bases and the V segment lost 0 bases, leaving 10 bases of the junction unmatched. Germline lookup yields CDR1 GTSNPN and CDR2 SVGIG (reference sequence). The CDR3 has 16 residues.

The J gene is TRBJ2-5, the V gene TRBV5-6, with 8 bases identical to TRBD2. The CDR3 covers 15 residues. Germline CDR1 is SGHDT and CDR2 is YYEEEE. Trimming at V came to 0 bases and at J to 9 bases, leaving 10 bases not matched to a gene. As DNA, the CDR3 is TGTGCCAGCAGCTTGGGACTAGCGTGGATCGAGGCCCAGTACTTC. Translated, it gives CASSLGLAWIEAQYF.

The sample holds a few counts of this clone. This chain uses TRBV30 with TRBJ1-1; D call uncertain. This CDR3 has 14 residues. Between the trimmed V and J ends, which lost 1 base and 1 base, there was a span of 10 bases. The V gene's germline CDR1 is GTSNPN and CDR2 SVGIG (reference sequence). CDR3 protein: CAWSAIPGNTEAFF. Here the CDR3 DNA reads TGTGCCTGGAGTGCTATTCCCGGGAACACTGAAGCTTTCTTT.

The rearrangement joins TRBV2 to TRBJ2-1, with 7 bases matching TRBD2. This CDR3 comprises 14 residues. The germline gives CDR1 SNHLY, CDR2 FYNNEI. Trimming at V came to 7 bases and at J to 4 bases, leaving 7 bases not matched to a gene. The CDR3 region has the DNA TGTGCCAGCACCCCGGGACTAACTTACAATGAGCAGTTCTTC. This codes for CASTPGLTYNEQFF.

This chain connects TRBV19 to TRBJ2-1; TRBD2 matches at 10 bases. V lost 2 bases to trimming and J lost 9 bases; unmatched junction nucleotides: 16. The CDR3 loop spans 18 amino acids. Germline loops: CDR1 LNHDA, CDR2 SQIVND (reference sequence). The CDR3 DNA follows: TGTGCCAGTAGTATAAAGTTGGGAGTGGAGATAGCGGGAGGTGAGCAGTTCTTC. As protein: CASSIKLGVEIAGGEQFF.

The rearrangement uses TRBV18 and TRBJ1-5; D uncertain. The germline V and J ends were trimmed by 3 bases and 4 bases, with 10 bases remaining between them. This CDR3 region has 14 residues. Germline CDR1 and CDR2: KGHSH and LQKENI. The CDR3 reads CASSPVTTNQPQHF. As DNA, the CDR3 is TGTGCCAGCTCACCGGTTACCACAAATCAGCCCCAGCATTTT.

The V call is TRBV3-1 (or the pseudogene TRBV3-2), the J call TRBJ2-1, with TRBD2 identical over 9 bases. Losses at the gene ends were 6 bases for V and 7 bases for J; bases not matched to a gene: 10. This CDR3 has 15 amino acids. Germline V gene data show CDR1 as LGHDT and CDR2 as YNNKEL (reference sequence). The CDR3 nucleotides are TGTGCCAGCAGTGACGCGGGAGGGCCGAGTAATGAGCAGTTCTTC. Its protein is CASSDAGGPSNEQFF.

The rearrangement joins TRBV3-1 (or the pseudogene TRBV3-2) to TRBJ1-1; 10 bases are shared with TRBD1. The CDR3 consists of 14 residues. The germline gives CDR1 LGHDT, CDR2 YNNKEL (reference sequence). The ends lost 2 bases at V and 5 bases at J; junction bases unmatched: 2. The CDR3 region has the DNA TGTGCCAGCAGCCAATGGACAGGGGGGACTGAAGCTTTCTTT. Its protein product is CASSQWTGGTEAFF.

The chain links TRBV5-4 to TRBJ2-3; 8 positions match TRBD1. CDR3 length: 14 amino acids. Trimming at V came to 4 bases and at J to 3 bases, leaving 4 bases not matched to a gene. Germline V gives CDR1 SGHNT, CDR2 YYREEE (reference sequence). The DNA for the CDR3 is TGTGCCAGCAGCCCTCGACAGGGGACAGATACGCAGTATTTT. Translating gives CASSPRQGTDTQYF.

V usage is TRBV5-4 and J usage is TRBJ2-2; 14 nucleotides align to TRBD2. Germline V CDR1 and CDR2: SGHNT, YYREEE (reference sequence). V lost 4 bases and J lost 5; bases outside the gene matches: 7. The CDR3 is made up of 17 amino acids. The CDR3 here is CASSPGTSGSETGELFF. The CDR3 DNA follows: TGTGCCAGCAGCCCCGGGACTAGCGGGAGCGAGACCGGGGAGCTGTTTTTT.

Only one count was recorded for this clone. The chain employs TRBV6-5 and TRBJ2-7, with 8 nucleotides matching TRBD1. V gave up 2 bases and J gave up 2 bases; unmatched junction bases: 8. CDR1 is MNHEY, CDR2 SVGAGI, per germline. This CDR3 is 16 amino acids long. CDR3 in DNA: TGTGCCAGCAGTTACCTAATTCAGGGGGCCCCCTACGAGCAGTACTTC. This codes for CASSYLIQGAPYEQYF.

In nucleotides, the CDR3 is TGCGCCAGCAGCCAAACCGGGACTAGCGGGAGCGGGACCGGGGAGCTGTTTTTT. Translated: CASSQTGTSGSGTGELFF. V is TRBV5-1 and J is TRBJ2-2; 14 bases align to TRBD2. Germline-derived CDR1 and CDR2 are SGHRS and YFSETQ. Losses at the gene ends were 4 bases for V and 5 bases for J; bases not matched to a gene: 10. The CDR3 is made up of 18 amino acids. The complete variable domain, with remaining parts taken from reference TRBV5-1 and TRBJ2-2, reads KAGVTQTPRYLIKTRGQQVTLSCSPISGHRSVSWYQQTPGQGLQFLFEYFSETQRNKGNFPGRFSGRQFSNSRSEMNVSTLELGDSALYLCASSQTGTSGSGTGELFFGEGSRLTVL.

This clone was observed a few times. The rearrangement joins TRBV7-3 to TRBJ2-5, with TRBD2 matching over 9 bases. This CDR3 region has 15 residues. J was trimmed by 5 bases and V by 1 base; bases with no gene match: 5. CDR1 and CDR2 from the germline V gene are SGHTA and FQGTGA. The CDR3 DNA reads as TGTGCCAGCAGCTTAAATAGCGGGAGCTTTGAGACCCAGTACTTC. As protein: CASSLNSGSFETQYF.